A selection of T cell receptor beta chains follows, all from one sample in a study of cytomegalovirus exposure and HLA in healthy donors. Produced via immunoSEQ multiplex PCR; TCRdb's table is partial and in-frame only. Seen here are about 200,000 clones, around 73% observed once, and the top ten hold approximately 2%. Source material: PBMCs. These receptors all stem from a woman in her thirties in good health and CMV-seropositive. The CDR3 runs from the conserved cysteine through the conserved F or W. Each record gives: J gene, clone size, D gene, V gene, CDR3 protein, CDR3 DNA. A D gene is named only where the DNA matches it firmly. Expanded clones get a size class; other rows say once, few or many, or leave the size out.

TRBJ2-7,-,-,TRBV5-1,CASSPDGNGHYEQYF,TGCGCCAGCAGCCCCGACGGGAACGGGCACTACGAGCAGTACTTC
TRBJ2-5,-,TRBD1,TRBV5-1,CASSLLGDRGETQYF,TGCGCCAGCAGCCTTCTTGGGGACAGGGGAGAGACCCAGTACTTC
TRBJ2-5,-,-,TRBV5-6,CASSPQGVGQETQYF,TGTGCCAGCAGCCCCCAGGGTGTGGGCCAAGAGACCCAGTACTTC
TRBJ2-1,-,-,TRBV7-3,CASRTDRYGEQFF,TGTGCCAGCAGAACTGACAGGTACGGTGAGCAGTTCTTC
TRBJ2-5,-,-,TRBV28,CASQDSGGPRETQYF,TGTGCCAGCCAGGACTCCGGAGGCCCCAGGGAGACCCAGTACTTC
TRBJ1-2,-,-,TRBV30,CAGTYSHYGYTF,TGTGCCGGAACCTACAGCCACTATGGCTACACCTTC
TRBJ1-2,-,-,TRBV7-2,CASSLVRDGYTF,TGTGCCAGCAGCTTAGTTCGGGATGGCTACACCTTC
TRBJ1-5,-,-,TRBV7-8,CASSSPGGIQPQHF,TGTGCCAGCAGCTCCCCGGGGGGTATTCAGCCCCAGCATTTT
TRBJ2-7,-,TRBD2,TRBV29-1,CSAASGSPHRTTYEQYF,TGCAGCGCCGCTAGCGGGAGCCCTCATCGTACCACCTACGAGCAGTACTTC
TRBJ2-7,-,-,TRBV21-1,CASSKIQGAREQYF,TGTGCCAGCAGCAAAATACAGGGGGCTCGCGAGCAGTACTTC
TRBJ2-5,-,-,TRBV14,CASSQVDRGETQYF,TGTGCCAGCAGCCAAGTCGACAGAGGAGAGACCCAGTACTTC
TRBJ2-7,once,TRBD1,TRBV29-1,CSVVGTGSYEQYF,TGCAGCGTTGTAGGGACAGGGTCCTACGAGCAGTACTTC
TRBJ1-2,-,-,TRBV25-1,CASSEGLGVSSGYTF,TGTGCCAGCAGTGAGGGGTTAGGGGTGAGCAGTGGCTACACCTTC
TRBJ1-5,-,-,TRBV28,CASTLLGAQGNQPQHF,TGTGCCAGCACCCTTCTGGGGGCGCAGGGCAATCAGCCCCAGCATTTT
TRBJ2-6,-,-,TRBV7-2,CASSTQSGANVLTF,TGTGCCAGCAGCACTCAAAGCGGGGCCAACGTCCTGACTTTC
TRBJ2-3,-,-,TRBV29-1,CSVESRWRQARDTQYF,TGCAGCGTTGAGTCTAGGTGGAGACAGGCTCGAGATACGCAGTATTTT
TRBJ2-5,-,-,TRBV5-1,CASSLVPSEGKTQYF,TGCGCCAGCAGCTTAGTCCCAAGCGAGGGAAAGACCCAGTACTTC
TRBJ2-4,-,-,TRBV28,CASSTRGAKNIQYF,TGTGCCAGCAGTACCAGGGGTGCCAAAAACATTCAGTACTTC
TRBJ1-3,few,-,TRBV7-9,CASSLVVRRNTIYF,TGTGCCAGCAGCTTAGTTGTGCGAAGAAACACCATATATTTT
TRBJ1-5,-,TRBD1,TRBV7-2,CASSLVQGADQPQHF,TGTGCCAGCAGCTTAGTACAGGGGGCGGATCAGCCCCAGCATTTT
TRBJ2-3,once,-,TRBV5-1,CASGDIPTDTQYF,TGCGCCAGCGGGGACATTCCCACAGATACGCAGTATTTT
TRBJ2-2,once,TRBD1,TRBV10-3,CAISELVGDRGTTGELFF,TGTGCCATCAGTGAGTTGGTGGGTGACAGGGGAACCACCGGGGAGCTGTTTTTT
TRBJ2-5,-,TRBD2,TRBV4-2,CASSQEWGGGETQYF,TGTGCCAGCAGCCAAGAGTGGGGGGGAGGAGAGACCCAGTACTTC
TRBJ1-2,-,TRBD1,TRBV5-1,CASSFQGDKSGYTF,TGCGCCAGCAGCTTCCAGGGGGATAAGAGTGGCTACACCTTC
TRBJ1-1,-,-,TRBV21-1,CASSGGRENTEAFF,TGTGCCAGCAGCGGGGGCAGGGAGAACACTGAAGCTTTCTTT
TRBJ1-5,-,TRBD1,TRBV4-1,CASEGAKNQPQHF,TGCGCCAGCGAGGGGGCAAAAAATCAGCCCCAGCATTTT
TRBJ2-3,-,-,TRBV4-3,CASSQDPYTDTQYF,TGCGCCAGCAGCCAAGATCCCTACACAGATACGCAGTATTTT
TRBJ2-7,-,-,TRBV19,CASSIRGARQASLYEQYF,TGTGCCAGTAGTATCAGGGGGGCAAGACAGGCCTCACTATACGAGCAGTACTTC
TRBJ2-7,many,-,TRBV6-6,CASSYSDKNYEQYF,TGTGCCAGCAGTTACTCGGACAAGAACTACGAGCAGTACTTC
TRBJ1-5,-,-,TRBV6-4,CASSRGPGEPQHF,TGTGCCAGCAGTCGGGGACCGGGAGAGCCCCAGCATTTT
TRBJ2-7,-,-,TRBV6-5,CASSYRQGYEQYF,TGTGCCAGCAGTTACAGGCAGGGTTACGAGCAGTACTTC
TRBJ1-5,once,TRBD1,TRBV5-6,CASSLRQGVNLGNQPQHF,TGTGCCAGCAGCCTACGACAGGGGGTTAATTTGGGCAATCAGCCCCAGCATTTT
TRBJ2-2,-,-,TRBV9,CASAGLANTGELFF,TGTGCCAGCGCGGGCCTAGCAAACACCGGGGAGCTGTTTTTT
TRBJ2-5,once,TRBD2,TRBV4-2,CASSQNLLAGGETQYF,TGTGCCAGCAGCCAAAATCTATTAGCGGGAGGGGAGACCCAGTACTTC
TRBJ2-7,-,-,TRBV11-2,CASSYFYEQYF,TGTGCCAGCAGCTACTTCTACGAGCAGTACTTC
TRBJ2-5,-,-,TRBV18,CASSPEGTQYF,TGTGCCAGCTCACCCGAGGGGACCCAGTACTTC
TRBJ2-1,-,-,TRBV28,CASTPGQGNYNEQFF,TGTGCCAGCACACCAGGGCAGGGGAACTACAATGAGCAGTTCTTC
TRBJ1-1,few,-,TRBV21-1,CARLYRGDRGFDLSTEAFF,TGTGCCCGACTATACCGCGGGGACAGGGGATTTGATTTGTCGACTGAAGCTTTCTTT
TRBJ2-3,few,TRBD2,TRBV29-1,CSVEASGHRTDTQYF,TGCAGCGTTGAGGCTAGCGGCCATCGCACAGATACGCAGTATTTT